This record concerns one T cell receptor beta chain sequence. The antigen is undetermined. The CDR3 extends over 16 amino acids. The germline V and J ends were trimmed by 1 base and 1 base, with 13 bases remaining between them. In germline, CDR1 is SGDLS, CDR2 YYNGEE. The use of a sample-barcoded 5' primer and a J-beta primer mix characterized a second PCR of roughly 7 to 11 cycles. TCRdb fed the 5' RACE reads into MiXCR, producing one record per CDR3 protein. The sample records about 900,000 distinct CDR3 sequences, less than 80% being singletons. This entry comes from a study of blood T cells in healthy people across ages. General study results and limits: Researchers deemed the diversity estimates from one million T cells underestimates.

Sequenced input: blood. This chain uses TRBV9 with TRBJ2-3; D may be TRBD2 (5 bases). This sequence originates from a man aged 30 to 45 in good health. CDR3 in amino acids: CASSVTPPGGTDTQYF. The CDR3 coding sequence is TGTGCCAGCAGCGTAACCCCTCCCGGGGGCACAGATACGCAGTATTTT.